Listed below are T cell receptor beta chains from one sample, sequenced in a study of blood T cells in healthy people across ages. TCRdb itself ran the 5' RACE reads through MiXCR, one entry per CDR3 protein. This table has over 600,000 distinct CDR3 sequences, more than 35% appearing once. Material for sequencing was blood. The source is a man aged 80 or over in good health. The CDR3 runs from the conserved cysteine through the conserved F or W. D genes are given only for firm matches. For some rows the clone size is stated as once, few or many, or as a class when expanded; others skip it.

TRBD2 | - | TRBJ2-7 | TRBV12-3/TRBV12-4 | CASRASGYYNEQYF | TGTGCCAGCAGAGCTAGCGGCTACTACAATGAGCAGTACTTC
TRBD2 | - | TRBJ2-1 | TRBV6-6 | CASSYSIQRENNEQFF | TGTGCCAGCAGTTACTCGATCCAGCGGGAAAACAATGAGCAGTTCTTC
TRBD1 | - | TRBJ1-2 | TRBV7-2 | CASSLKDRKGYGYTF | TGTGCCAGCAGCTTAAAGGACAGGAAGGGTTATGGCTACACCTTC
- | many | TRBJ2-5 | TRBV4-2 | CASSQTGQLETQYF | TGTGCCAGCAGCCAAACCGGACAGCTTGAGACCCAGTACTTC
- | - | TRBJ2-5 | TRBV13 | CASRGREVDNEQYF | TGTGCCAGTAGGGGGCGGGAAGTCGACAATGAGCAGTACTTC
TRBD1 | - | TRBJ1-2 | TRBV25-1 | CASSPPTGVYGYTF | TGTGCCAGCAGTCCTCCGACAGGGGTCTATGGCTACACCTTC
TRBD2 | few | TRBJ2-3 | TRBV6-1 | CASRPGLAGISTDTQYF | TGTGCCAGCAGGCCGGGACTAGCGGGGATTAGCACAGATACGCAGTATTTT
- | - | TRBJ1-2 | TRBV6-5 | CASSYDPNYGYTF | TGTGCCAGCAGCTACGACCCCAACTATGGCTACACCTTC
TRBD2 | - | TRBJ2-1 | TRBV27 | CASSTSGTSVLNEQFF | TGTGCCAGCAGTACATCCGGGACTAGCGTATTAAATGAGCAGTTCTTC
TRBD2 | few | TRBJ2-6 | TRBV6-5 | CASSYSAPGLAGSPGANVLTF | TGTGCCAGCAGTTACTCAGCCCCGGGACTAGCGGGATCTCCTGGGGCCAACGTCCTGACTTTC
TRBD1 | - | TRBJ2-1 | TRBV20-1 | CSAPLGTGDYNEQFF | TGCAGTGCCCCGTTGGGGACAGGGGACTACAATGAGCAGTTCTTC
- | - | TRBJ2-7 | TRBV28 | CASSLLGRHSYEQYF | TGTGCCAGCAGTCTTCTGGGTCGGCATTCCTACGAGCAGTACTTC
- | - | TRBJ1-2 | TRBV29-1 | CSVTGSGGSYGYTF | TGCAGCGTGACCGGGTCGGGCGGGAGCTATGGCTACACCTTC
- | few | TRBJ1-4 | TRBV4-3 | CASSQSQGATNEKLFF | TGCGCCAGCAGCCAATCGCAGGGAGCAACTAATGAGAAACTGTTTTTT
- | - | TRBJ2-1 | TRBV6-2/TRBV6-3 | CASSFHLSGEQFF | TGTGCCAGCAGTTTCCATCTTAGCGGTGAGCAGTTCTTC
- | - | TRBJ2-1 | TRBV7-3 | CASSLGRSSYEQFF | TGTGCCAGCAGCTTGGGACGGAGCTCCTACGAGCAGTTCTTC
TRBD1 | once | TRBJ2-7 | TRBV9 | CASGLYTGTGYYEQYF | TGTGCCAGCGGCCTTTACACCGGGACAGGTTACTACGAGCAGTACTTC
TRBD1 | - | TRBJ1-2 | TRBV28 | CASSFSRTGTAYTF | TGTGCCAGCAGTTTCTCAAGGACAGGGACGGCTTACACCTTC
- | - | TRBJ2-1 | TRBV28 | CASRTPGKNYNEQFF | TGTGCCAGCAGAACACCGGGAAAGAATTACAATGAGCAGTTCTTC
TRBD2 | - | TRBJ2-3 | TRBV7-3 | CASSLGLAGVSTDAQYF | TGTGCCAGCAGCCTCGGACTAGCGGGAGTGTCGACAGATGCGCAGTATTTT
- | few | TRBJ1-1 | TRBV12-3/TRBV12-4 | CASRTRGEGYTEAFF | TGTGCCAGCAGGACGCGGGGGGAGGGTTACACTGAAGCTTTCTTT
- | - | TRBJ1-1 | TRBV6-1 | CASSEPGRANTEAFF | TGTGCCAGCAGTGAACCCGGGCGGGCGAACACTGAAGCTTTCTTT
- | few | TRBJ2-5 | TRBV15 | CATSRELEPKETQYF | TGTGCCACCAGCAGAGAGCTGGAACCGAAAGAGACCCAGTACTTC
- | - | TRBJ2-7 | TRBV3-1 | CASSRGPKESEQYF | TGTGCCAGCAGCCGAGGCCCTAAAGAAAGCGAGCAGTACTTC
- | few | TRBJ2-3 | TRBV11-2 | CASSSPTSTDTQYF | TGTGCCAGCAGCTCCCCGACTAGCACAGATACGCAGTATTTT
- | - | TRBJ2-5 | TRBV30 | CAWSGGLEVRETQYF | TGTGCCTGGAGTGGTGGATTAGAGGTTCGAGAGACCCAGTACTTC
- | - | TRBJ2-5 | TRBV20-1 | CSARIDSNRYF | TGCAGTGCTAGAATCGATTCAAACCGGTACTTC
- | - | TRBJ1-2 | TRBV5-4 | CASSLQQGSYSYTF | TGTGCCAGCAGCCTACAACAGGGCAGCTATAGCTACACCTTC
- | few | TRBJ2-1 | TRBV7-3 | CASSFYHSSYNEQFF | TGTGCCAGCAGCTTCTATCATAGCTCCTACAATGAGCAGTTCTTC
- | - | TRBJ2-1 | TRBV5-1 | CVSSGGGLVDEQFF | TGCGTCAGCAGTGGAGGAGGGCTGGTAGATGAGCAGTTCTTC
TRBD2 | - | TRBJ2-7 | TRBV28 | CATQSGRRYEQYF | TGTGCCACCCAAAGCGGGAGAAGATACGAGCAGTACTTC
TRBD1 | many | TRBJ2-1 | TRBV24-1 | CATSSPRDRGGGSYNEQFF | TGTGCCACCAGTTCGCCCCGGGACAGGGGCGGGGGCTCCTACAATGAGCAGTTCTTC
- | - | TRBJ2-7 | TRBV14 | CASSQDPGTHIYEQYF | TGTGCCAGCAGCCAAGATCCAGGGACCCACATCTACGAGCAGTACTTC
TRBD1 | - | TRBJ1-5 | TRBV7-9 | CASSGHGTGGIQPQHF | TGTGCCAGCAGCGGCCACGGGACAGGGGGAATTCAGCCCCAGCATTTT
TRBD1 | few | TRBJ1-5 | TRBV12-3/TRBV12-4 | CASSSTGQNQPQHF | TGTGCCAGCAGTTCGACAGGGCAAAATCAGCCCCAGCATTTT
TRBD1 | - | TRBJ1-5 | TRBV12-3/TRBV12-4 | CASSFRQGDGSNQPQHF | TGTGCCAGCAGTTTTAGACAGGGGGATGGGAGCAATCAGCCCCAGCATTTT
- | - | TRBJ2-5 | TRBV5-1 | CASSLDGTAAETQYF | TGCGCCAGCAGCTTGGACGGGACGGCGGCCGAGACCCAGTACTTC
- | - | TRBJ2-1 | TRBV10-3 | CAINQEGGPQEQFF | TGTGCCATCAATCAGGAGGGGGGTCCACAGGAGCAGTTCTTC
- | - | TRBJ2-1 | TRBV7-2 | CASSLLSTYNEQFF | TGTGCCAGCAGCTTATTGTCCACCTACAATGAGCAGTTCTTC
- | - | TRBJ1-4 | TRBV15 | CATSRDLWEEKLFF | TGTGCCACCAGCAGAGATCTGTGGGAGGAAAAACTGTTTTTT
TRBD1 | - | TRBJ2-7 | TRBV7-9 | CASSLGLGGQGSMNEQYF | TGTGCCAGCAGCTTAGGGTTAGGAGGACAGGGTTCCATGAATGAGCAGTACTTC
- | few | TRBJ2-1 | TRBV27 | CASSLSHGDSYNEQFF | TGTGCCAGCAGTTTATCCCATGGTGACTCCTACAATGAGCAGTTCTTC
- | - | TRBJ1-4 | TRBV20-1 | CSARDRRANEKLFF | TGCAGTGCTAGAGACAGGAGAGCTAATGAAAAACTGTTTTTT
- | few | TRBJ2-1 | TRBV4-3 | CASSQDVSSYNEQFF | TGCGCCAGCAGCCAAGACGTGAGCTCCTACAATGAGCAGTTCTTC
- | few | TRBJ2-6 | TRBV7-6 | CASSSQGPGANVLTF | TGTGCCAGCAGCTCTCAGGGGCCTGGGGCCAACGTCCTGACTTTC
- | - | TRBJ2-5 | TRBV7-2 | CASSFNGVGETQYF | TGTGCCAGCAGCTTTAATGGTGTCGGGGAGACCCAGTACTTC
TRBD1 | - | TRBJ2-1 | TRBV28 | CASTFGTAYNEQFF | TGTGCCAGCACCTTCGGGACAGCCTACAATGAGCAGTTCTTC
- | many | TRBJ1-2 | TRBV5-1 | CASSLEGRVDYGYTF | TGCGCCAGCAGCTTGGAGGGCAGGGTGGACTATGGCTACACCTTC
- | few | TRBJ1-5 | TRBV25-1 | CASSEAPEAYSNQPQHF | TGTGCCAGCAGTGAAGCGCCCGAAGCATATAGCAATCAGCCCCAGCATTTT
- | - | TRBJ2-7 | TRBV4-1 | CASSHEFPPYEQYF | TGCGCCAGCAGCCATGAATTTCCCCCCTACGAGCAGTACTTC
- | - | TRBJ2-6 | TRBV24-1 | CATSGSEVSGANVLTF | TGTGCCACCAGTGGATCCGAGGTTTCTGGGGCCAACGTCCTGACTTTC
TRBD2 | - | TRBJ2-7 | TRBV6-6 | CASSRGEGVGEQYF | TGTGCCAGCAGTCGGGGGGAGGGAGTCGGCGAGCAGTACTTC
TRBD2 | - | TRBJ2-4 | TRBV7-2 | CASSFSRRGENIQYF | TGTGCCAGCAGCTTCTCTAGACGGGGGGAGAACATTCAGTACTTC
- | - | TRBJ2-5 | TRBV5-1 | CASSLQSTGTKETQYF | TGCGCCAGCAGCTTGCAGTCGACAGGTACGAAAGAGACCCAGTACTTC
TRBD1 | once | TRBJ2-2 | TRBV20-1 | CSAPGQGAGELFF | TGCAGTGCCCCGGGACAGGGGGCCGGGGAGCTGTTTTTT
- | - | TRBJ2-1 | TRBV28 | CASSLSAKQFF | TGTGCCAGCAGTTTATCAGCTAAGCAGTTCTTC
TRBD2 | - | TRBJ2-1 | TRBV7-2 | CASSLVTSGYTGSYEQFF | TGTGCCAGCAGCTTAGTAACTAGCGGATACACCGGGTCGTATGAGCAGTTCTTC